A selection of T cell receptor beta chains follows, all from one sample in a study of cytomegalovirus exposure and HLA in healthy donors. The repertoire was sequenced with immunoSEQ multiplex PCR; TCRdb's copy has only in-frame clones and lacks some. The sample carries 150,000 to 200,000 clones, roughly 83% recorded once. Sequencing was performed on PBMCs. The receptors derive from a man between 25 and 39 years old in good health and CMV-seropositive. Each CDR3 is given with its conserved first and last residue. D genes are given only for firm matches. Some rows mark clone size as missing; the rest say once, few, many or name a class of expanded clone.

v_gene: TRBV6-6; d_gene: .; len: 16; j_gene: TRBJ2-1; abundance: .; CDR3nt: TGTGCCAGCAGTTCGACTACAGGGAGCTCCTACAATGAGCAGTTCTTC; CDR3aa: CASSSTTGSSYNEQFF
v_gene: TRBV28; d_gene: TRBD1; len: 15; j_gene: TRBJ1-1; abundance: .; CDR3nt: TGTGCCAGCAGAACTACCGGGACAGGGAACACTGAAGCTTTCTTT; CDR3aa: CASRTTGTGNTEAFF
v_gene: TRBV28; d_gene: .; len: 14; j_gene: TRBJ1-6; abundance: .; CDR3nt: TGTGCCAGCAGGGAAACTGGGGGCCCCTCACCCCTCCACTTT; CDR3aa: CASRETGGPSPLHF
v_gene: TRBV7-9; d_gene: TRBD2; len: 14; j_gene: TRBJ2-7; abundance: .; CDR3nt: TGTGCCAGCAGCCCGTCCCTAGCGGGGGTCGAGCAGTACTTC; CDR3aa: CASSPSLAGVEQYF
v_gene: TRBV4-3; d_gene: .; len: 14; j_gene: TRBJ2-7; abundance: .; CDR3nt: TGCGCCAGCAGCCAACTCCCGGGGGACTACGAGCAGTACTTC; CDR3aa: CASSQLPGDYEQYF
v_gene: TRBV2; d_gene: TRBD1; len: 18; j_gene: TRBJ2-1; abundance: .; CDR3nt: TGTGCCAGCAGTGAGGTGTCAACAGGGGACAGCTCCTACAATGAGCAGTTCTTC; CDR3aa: CASSEVSTGDSSYNEQFF
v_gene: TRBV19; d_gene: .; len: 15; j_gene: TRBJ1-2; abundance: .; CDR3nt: TGTGCCAGTAGTATGGAGGGCCGGGTTTTCTATGGCTACACCTTC; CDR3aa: CASSMEGRVFYGYTF
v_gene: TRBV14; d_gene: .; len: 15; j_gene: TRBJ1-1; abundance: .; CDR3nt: TGTGCCAGCAGCCAAGGGTGGCTGCCTTTCTCTGAAGCTTTCTTT; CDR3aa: CASSQGWLPFSEAFF
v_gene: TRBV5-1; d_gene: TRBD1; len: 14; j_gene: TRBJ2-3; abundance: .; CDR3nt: TGCGCCAGCAGCCCGGGCCCAGGGGGAAATACGCAGTATTTT; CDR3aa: CASSPGPGGNTQYF
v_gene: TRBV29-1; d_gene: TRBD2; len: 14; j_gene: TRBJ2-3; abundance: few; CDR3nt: TGCAGCGTGCGGACTAGCGGGTACACAGATACGCAGTATTTT; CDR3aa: CSVRTSGYTDTQYF
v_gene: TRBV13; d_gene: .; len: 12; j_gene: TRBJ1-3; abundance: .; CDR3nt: TGTGCCAGCAGCAGCGGGCCTAACACCATATATTTT; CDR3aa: CASSSGPNTIYF
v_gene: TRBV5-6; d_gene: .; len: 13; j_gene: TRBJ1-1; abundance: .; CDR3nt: TGTGCCAGCAGCCTCGGGGGGTGGACTGAAGCTTTCTTT; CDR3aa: CASSLGGWTEAFF
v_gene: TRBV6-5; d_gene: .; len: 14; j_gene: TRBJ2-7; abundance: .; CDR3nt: TGTGCCAGCAGTTACTCCCCGGGACACTACGAGCAGTACTTC; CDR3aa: CASSYSPGHYEQYF
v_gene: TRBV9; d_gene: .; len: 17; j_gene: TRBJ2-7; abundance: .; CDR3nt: TGTGCCAGCAGCCCCCAGGCGGTGGGGGCAATATCCTACGAGCAGTACTTC; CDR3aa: CASSPQAVGAISYEQYF
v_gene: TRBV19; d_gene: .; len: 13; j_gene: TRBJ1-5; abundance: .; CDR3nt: TGTGCCAGTAGTCAGGGGATCATACAGCCCCAGCATTTT; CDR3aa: CASSQGIIQPQHF
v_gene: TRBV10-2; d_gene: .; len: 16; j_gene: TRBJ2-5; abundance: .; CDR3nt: TGCGCCAGCAGTGACGCACTACCCACTGGCCCAGAGACCCAGTACTTC; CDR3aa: CASSDALPTGPETQYF
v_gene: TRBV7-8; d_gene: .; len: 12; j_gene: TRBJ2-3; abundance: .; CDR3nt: TGTGCCAGCAGCTTAGGAGCGTATACGCAGTATTTT; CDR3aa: CASSLGAYTQYF
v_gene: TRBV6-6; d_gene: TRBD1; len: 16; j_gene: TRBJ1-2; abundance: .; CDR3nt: TGTGCCAGCAGCTGGGAACAGGGGAATAGTGGCTATGGCTACACCTTC; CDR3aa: CASSWEQGNSGYGYTF
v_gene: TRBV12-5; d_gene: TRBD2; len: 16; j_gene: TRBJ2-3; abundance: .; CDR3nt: TGTGCTAGTGGAACCGGGACTAGCGGCAGCACAGATACGCAGTATTTT; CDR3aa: CASGTGTSGSTDTQYF
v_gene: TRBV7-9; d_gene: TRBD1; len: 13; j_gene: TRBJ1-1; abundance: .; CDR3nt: TGTGCCAGCAGCCCCACAGGGGCCACTGAAGCTTTCTTT; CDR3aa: CASSPTGATEAFF
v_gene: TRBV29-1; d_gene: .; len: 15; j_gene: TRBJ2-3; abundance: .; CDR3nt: TGCAGCGTTGAAGATTTCGCTCCCGAGGCAGATACGCAGTATTTT; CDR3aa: CSVEDFAPEADTQYF
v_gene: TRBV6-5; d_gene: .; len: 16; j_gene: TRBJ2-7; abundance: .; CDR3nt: TGTGCCAGCAGTTACTCGTCGGCAGCAGGTTCCTACGAGCAGTACTTC; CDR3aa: CASSYSSAAGSYEQYF
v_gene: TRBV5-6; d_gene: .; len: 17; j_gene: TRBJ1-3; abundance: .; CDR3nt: TGTGCCAGCAGCTTGGGAGTCGTTCGAGGGAGCGCAAACACCATATATTTT; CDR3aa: CASSLGVVRGSANTIYF
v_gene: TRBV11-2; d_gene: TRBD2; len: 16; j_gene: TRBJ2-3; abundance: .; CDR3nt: TGTGCCAGCAGCCGCCAGACTAGCGGAAGCACAGATACGCAGTATTTT; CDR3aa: CASSRQTSGSTDTQYF
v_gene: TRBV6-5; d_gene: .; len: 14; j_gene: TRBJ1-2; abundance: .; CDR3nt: TGTGCCAGCAGTGCCCCAGGGAACAACTATGGCTACACCTTC; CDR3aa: CASSAPGNNYGYTF
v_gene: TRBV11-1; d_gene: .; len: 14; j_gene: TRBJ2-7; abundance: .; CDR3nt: TGTGCCAGCAGCCAGGTCCCGGGGGCCTACGAGCAGTACTTC; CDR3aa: CASSQVPGAYEQYF
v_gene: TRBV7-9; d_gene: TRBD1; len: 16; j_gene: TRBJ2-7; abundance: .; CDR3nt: TGTGCCAGCAGCTTAGAACCAGGGGGCAGTCTTGGGGAGCAGTACTTC; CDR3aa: CASSLEPGGSLGEQYF
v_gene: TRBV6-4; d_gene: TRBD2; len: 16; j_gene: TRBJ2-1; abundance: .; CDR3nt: TGTGCCAGCAGTACCGCTAGCGGGAGGGCCCTCAATGAGCAGTTCTTC; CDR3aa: CASSTASGRALNEQFF
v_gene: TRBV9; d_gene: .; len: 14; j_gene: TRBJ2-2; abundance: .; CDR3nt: TGTGCCAGCGAAACAGTCGCGAACACCGGGGAGCTGTTTTTT; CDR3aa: CASETVANTGELFF
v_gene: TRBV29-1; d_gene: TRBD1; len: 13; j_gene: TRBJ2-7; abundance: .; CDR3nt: TGCAGTGGAGCGGACAGGGAAACCTACGAGCAGTACTTC; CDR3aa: CSGADRETYEQYF
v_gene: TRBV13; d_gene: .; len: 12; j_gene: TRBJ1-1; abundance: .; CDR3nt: TGTGCCAGCAGTTACAGGGACACTGAAGCTTTCTTT; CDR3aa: CASSYRDTEAFF
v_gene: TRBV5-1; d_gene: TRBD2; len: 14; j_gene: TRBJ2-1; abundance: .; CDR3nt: TGCGCCAGCGGGAGGGGCGGAATTTACAATGAGCAGTTCTTC; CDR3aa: CASGRGGIYNEQFF
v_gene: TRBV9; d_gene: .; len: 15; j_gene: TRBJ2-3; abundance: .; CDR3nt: TGTGCCAGCAGCGTAGCTCCGGTGAGCTCAAATACGCAGTATTTT; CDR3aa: CASSVAPVSSNTQYF
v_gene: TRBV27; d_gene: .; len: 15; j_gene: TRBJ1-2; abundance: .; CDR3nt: TGTGCCAGCAGTTTATCCCAGGGGACGAGCTATGGCTACACCTTC; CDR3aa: CASSLSQGTSYGYTF
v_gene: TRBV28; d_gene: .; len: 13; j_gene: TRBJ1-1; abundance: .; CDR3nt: TGTGCCAGCAGTTTGGGGGGGAACACTGAAGCTTTCTTT; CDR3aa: CASSLGGNTEAFF
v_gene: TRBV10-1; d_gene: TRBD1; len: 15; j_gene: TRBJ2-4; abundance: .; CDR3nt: TGCGCCAGCAGTGATGGGCAGGGGGTGAATTACATTCAGTACTTC; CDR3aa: CASSDGQGVNYIQYF
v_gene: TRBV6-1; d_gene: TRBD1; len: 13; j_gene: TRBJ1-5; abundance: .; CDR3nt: TGTGCCACCCTTAAATCAGGGGGGCAGCCCCAGCATTTT; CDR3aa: CATLKSGGQPQHF
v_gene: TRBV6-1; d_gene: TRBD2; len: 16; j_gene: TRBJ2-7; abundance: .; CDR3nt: TGTGCCAGCAGTGAAGAAGGCGGCGGGAGGGAGTACGAGCAGTACTTC; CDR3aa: CASSEEGGGREYEQYF
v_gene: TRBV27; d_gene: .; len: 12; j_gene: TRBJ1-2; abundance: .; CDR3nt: TGTGCCAGCAGGGGGCTTAACTATGGCTACACCTTC; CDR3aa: CASRGLNYGYTF
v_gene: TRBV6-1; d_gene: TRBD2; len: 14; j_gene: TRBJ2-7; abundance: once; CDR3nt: TGTGCCAGCAGTGGGACTAGCGGACATTACGAGCAGTACTTC; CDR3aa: CASSGTSGHYEQYF
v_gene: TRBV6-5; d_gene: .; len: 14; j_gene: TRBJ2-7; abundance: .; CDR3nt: TGTGCCAGCAACACAAAAAGGAGCTCCTACGAGCAGTACTTC; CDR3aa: CASNTKRSSYEQYF
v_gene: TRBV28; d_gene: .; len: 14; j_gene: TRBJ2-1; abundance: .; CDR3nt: TGTGCCAGCAGTCCGTCAACAATGGCAGGAGAGCAGTTCTTC; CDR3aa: CASSPSTMAGEQFF
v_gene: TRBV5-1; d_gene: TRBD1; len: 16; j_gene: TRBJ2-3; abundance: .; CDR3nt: TGCGCCAGCAGCTTAATCTCGGGACAGTTAATGGATACGCAGTATTTT; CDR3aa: CASSLISGQLMDTQYF
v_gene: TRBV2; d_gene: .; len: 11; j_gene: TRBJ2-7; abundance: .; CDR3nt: TGTGCCACGCGACAGGAGAACGAGCAGTACTTC; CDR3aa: CATRQENEQYF
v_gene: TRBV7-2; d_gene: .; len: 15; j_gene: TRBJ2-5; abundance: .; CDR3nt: TGTGCCAGCAGCCCCCCCCCGGGATGGAAAGAGACCCAGTACTTC; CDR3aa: CASSPPPGWKETQYF
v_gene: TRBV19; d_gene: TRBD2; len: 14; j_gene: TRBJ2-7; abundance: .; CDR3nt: TGTGCCAGTAGTATTGGTCGGGGGGCCTACGAGCAGTACTTC; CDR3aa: CASSIGRGAYEQYF
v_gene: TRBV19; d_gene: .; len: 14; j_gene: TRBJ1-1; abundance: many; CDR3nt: TGTGCCAGTAGTATAATTGGGGGCGGCACTGAAGCTTTCTTT; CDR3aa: CASSIIGGGTEAFF
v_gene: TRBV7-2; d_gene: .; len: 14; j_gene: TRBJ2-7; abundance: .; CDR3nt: TGTGTCAGCAGCTTTCGGACAGCCTCCTACGAGCAGTACTTC; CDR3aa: CVSSFRTASYEQYF
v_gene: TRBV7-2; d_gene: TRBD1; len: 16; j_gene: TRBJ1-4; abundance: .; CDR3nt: TGTGCCAGTGGGCCAGGACAGGGTGGATCTAATGAAAAACTGTTTTTT; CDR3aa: CASGPGQGGSNEKLFF
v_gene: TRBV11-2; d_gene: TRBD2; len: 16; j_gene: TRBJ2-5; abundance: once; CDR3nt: TGTGCCAGCCGCAGAACGACTAGCGGGAGCAGAGAGACCCAGTACTTC; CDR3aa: CASRRTTSGSRETQYF
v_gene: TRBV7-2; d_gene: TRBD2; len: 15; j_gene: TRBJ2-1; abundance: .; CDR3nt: TGTGCCAGCAGCCCCCCGGGACTAAGTTACAATGAGCAGTTCTTC; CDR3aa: CASSPPGLSYNEQFF
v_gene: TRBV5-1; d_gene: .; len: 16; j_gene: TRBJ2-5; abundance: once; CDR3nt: TGCGCCAGCAGCTTGGCTCCCACGGGAGCTCAAGAGACCCAGTACTTC; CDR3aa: CASSLAPTGAQETQYF
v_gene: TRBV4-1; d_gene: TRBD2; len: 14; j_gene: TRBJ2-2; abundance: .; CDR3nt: TGCGCCAGCACCTCACTAGCGGCCGCCGGGGAGCTGTTTTTT; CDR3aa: CASTSLAAAGELFF
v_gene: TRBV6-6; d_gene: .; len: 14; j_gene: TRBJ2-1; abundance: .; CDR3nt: TGTGCCAGCAGTTATGGGGACAACCGCAATGAGCAGTTCTTC; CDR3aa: CASSYGDNRNEQFF
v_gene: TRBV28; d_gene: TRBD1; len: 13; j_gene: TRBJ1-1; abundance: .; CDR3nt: TGTGCCAGCAGTTGGGACAGGGGCTCTGAAGCTTTCTTT; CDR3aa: CASSWDRGSEAFF